A selection of T cell receptor beta chains follows, all from one sample in a study of shared clonotypes between healthy human individuals. Data came from immunoSEQ multiplex PCR; TCRdb stores just in-frame clones and leaves some out. The repertoire holds 2,100,000 or so clones, with nearly 97% as singletons. The specimen sequenced was naive CD4+ T cells sorted from blood. The receptors originated from a man younger than 35 in good health. Both conserved end residues are part of each CDR3. A D gene is named only where the DNA matches it firmly. Clone size is shown for a subset of rows, as once, few, many or a class of expanded clone.

D gene	clone size	V gene	J gene	CDR3 protein	CDR3 DNA
NA	NA	TRBV30	TRBJ1-1	CAWSVNGNTEAFF	TGTGCCTGGAGTGTAAACGGGAACACTGAAGCTTTCTTT
NA	NA	TRBV7-6	TRBJ1-3	CASSLLGNTIYF	TGTGCCAGCAGCTTGTTGGGAAACACCATATATTTT
NA	NA	TRBV7-2	TRBJ2-4	CASSLYADSSFIQYF	TGTGCCAGCAGCTTATACGCAGATTCATCATTCATTCAGTACTTC
NA	NA	TRBV2	TRBJ1-1	CASSAQGGRTEAFF	TGTGCCAGCAGCGCACAGGGAGGTCGCACTGAAGCTTTCTTT
TRBD1	NA	TRBV19	TRBJ2-7	CASSKGTGGFRLHEQYF	TGTGCCAGTAGTAAAGGGACAGGGGGTTTCAGACTACATGAGCAGTACTTC
TRBD1	NA	TRBV5-4	TRBJ2-7	CASSRQGTSYEQYF	TGTGCCAGCAGTAGACAGGGAACGTCCTACGAGCAGTACTTC
TRBD1	NA	TRBV18	TRBJ2-7	CASPNRQGLNEQYF	TGTGCCAGCCCTAACCGACAGGGGCTCAACGAGCAGTACTTC
NA	NA	TRBV1	TRBJ2-1	CTSSPGTSGDNEQFF	TGCACCAGCAGCCCCGGGACTAGCGGGGACAATGAGCAGTTCTTC
NA	NA	TRBV27	TRBJ1-2	CASSLSPQRVLVYGYTF	TGTGCCAGCAGTTTATCGCCGCAGAGAGTTCTTGTCTATGGCTACACCTTC
NA	NA	TRBV5-1	TRBJ2-5	CASSLGGKTGVRETQYF	TGCGCCAGCAGCCTGGGGGGTAAAACAGGGGTTCGAGAGACCCAGTACTTC
NA	NA	TRBV14	TRBJ2-6	CASSHPGSLFGAGANVLTF	TGTGCCAGCAGCCACCCAGGATCACTTTTCGGGGCTGGGGCCAACGTCCTGACTTTC
NA	NA	TRBV9	TRBJ2-3	CASSPFPSTDTQYF	TGTGCCAGCAGCCCTTTCCCTAGCACAGATACGCAGTATTTT
NA	NA	TRBV19	TRBJ1-1	CASSISVNTEAFF	TGTGCCAGTAGCATTTCTGTAAACACTGAAGCTTTCTTT
NA	NA	TRBV4-1	TRBJ2-2	CASSQGGVGELFF	TGCGCCAGCAGCCAAGGAGGGGTTGGGGAGCTGTTTTTT
NA	NA	TRBV19	TRBJ1-2	CASSTFPANYGYTF	TGTGCCAGTAGTACTTTTCCAGCTAACTATGGCTACACCTTC
NA	once	TRBV28	TRBJ1-5	CASSLGGGTGNQPQHF	TGTGCCAGCAGTTTAGGGGGGGGTACGGGCAATCAGCCCCAGCATTTT
TRBD1	NA	TRBV7-9	TRBJ2-3	CASSTTGEKTQYF	TGTGCCAGCAGCACCACAGGGGAAAAAACGCAGTATTTT
NA	once	TRBV9	TRBJ1-2	CASSPTGHGYTF	TGTGCCAGCAGCCCTACAGGGCATGGCTACACCTTC
TRBD1	NA	TRBV7-9	TRBJ1-6	CASSLGTGGTNSPLHF	TGTGCCAGCAGCTTAGGGACAGGGGGCACCAATTCACCCCTCCACTTT
NA	NA	TRBV6-5	TRBJ2-7	CASSYGQGTYEQYF	TGTGCCAGCAGTTACGGGCAGGGTACCTACGAGCAGTACTTC
NA	NA	TRBV9	TRBJ2-1	CASSAAGQSYNEQFF	TGTGCCAGCAGCGCGGCGGGACAATCCTACAATGAGCAGTTCTTC
NA	NA	TRBV7-9	TRBJ2-2	CASSLAIRDNTGELFF	TGTGCCAGCAGCTTAGCGATCCGAGATAACACCGGGGAGCTGTTTTTT
TRBD1	NA	TRBV18	TRBJ2-7	CASSPGQGLTYEQYF	TGTGCCAGCTCACCCGGACAGGGTCTAACCTACGAGCAGTACTTC
NA	NA	TRBV2	TRBJ1-4	CASTQTGLAEKLFF	TGTGCCAGCACCCAGACCGGGTTGGCTGAAAAACTGTTTTTT
NA	NA	TRBV9	TRBJ2-1	CASSALPPDSYNEQFF	TGTGCCAGCAGCGCCCTACCACCGGATTCATACAATGAGCAGTTCTTC
TRBD1	NA	TRBV2	TRBJ1-2	CASRRTGVGYTF	TGTGCCAGCAGACGGACAGGGGTCGGCTACACCTTC
NA	NA	TRBV6-6	TRBJ1-1	CASRPSGGEVAEAFF	TGTGCCAGCAGACCTAGTGGAGGGGAGGTCGCTGAAGCTTTCTTT
NA	NA	TRBV7-3	TRBJ1-6	CASSPGGNSPLHF	TGTGCCAGCAGCCCCGGTGGCAATTCACCCCTCCACTTT
TRBD1	NA	TRBV19	TRBJ2-7	CASSIRGQGYEQYF	TGTGCCAGTAGTATTCGAGGACAGGGCTACGAGCAGTACTTC
NA	once	TRBV7-2	TRBJ2-2	CASSLFAGTNTGELFF	TGTGCCAGCAGCTTATTTGCGGGTACGAACACCGGGGAGCTGTTTTTT
NA	NA	TRBV4-2	TRBJ2-7	CASSQGLDSPYEQYF	TGTGCCAGCAGCCAAGGCTTGGATTCCCCCTACGAGCAGTACTTC